The 7 T cell receptor beta chains below were found in one sample sequenced in a study of cytomegalovirus exposure and HLA in healthy donors. The PCR contained 60 Vbeta and 13 Jbeta primers. Produced via immunoSEQ multiplex PCR; TCRdb's table is partial and in-frame only. The sample holds about 150,000 clones, 70% to 80% seen once. The material sequenced was PBMCs. Receptors were obtained from a human donor in good health.

In this sample, this clone turned up a few times. The chain combines TRBV5-1 with TRBJ1-1; D possibly corresponds to TRBD1 (6 bases). The CDR3 loop spans 14 amino acids. Deletions cut 5 bases from V and 8 bases from J, with 19 bases between. Looked up from germline, CDR1 is SGHRS and CDR2 is YFSETQ. CDR3 DNA sequence: TGCGCCAGCAGGCTCCCTGCCGGGACACCAGAAGCTTTCTTT. This sequence encodes CASRLPAGTPEAFF.

This rearrangement joins TRBV21-1 to TRBJ1-3; TRBD1, the table's D call, lacks a check against the DNA. TRBV21-1 is recorded as a pseudogene. The CDR3 length is 19 residues. The CDR3 protein is CASSKEDKTTGLTGNTIYF. CDR3 bases: TGTGCCAGCAGCAAAGAGGATAAAACCACAGGTCTGACGGGAAACACCATATATTTT.

The chain uses TRBV19 and TRBJ1-1, with D possibly matching TRBD1 (6 bases). CDR3 length equals 16 residues. V was pared by 5 bases and J by 0 bases, with 16 bases between. Per the germline V gene, CDR1 is LNHDA and CDR2 is SQIVND (reference sequence). CDR3 bases: TGTGCCAGTAGTTCACAGGACAGAACAATGAACACTGAAGCTTTCTTT. Protein sequence: CASSSQDRTMNTEAFF.

The chain couples TRBV12-5 to TRBJ1-2; the D is unclear. Germline assignment: CDR1 LGHNT and CDR2 FRNRAP. This CDR3 is built from 14 residues. V dropped 4 bases and J dropped 4 bases, with 13 bases sitting between them. Here the CDR3 DNA reads TGTGCTAGTGGTTCCCCGGGCGCGGGCTATGGCTACACCTTC. This codes for CASGSPGAGYGYTF.

The V and J genes are TRBV19 and TRBJ2-2; no definite D call. The germline gives CDR1 LNHDA, CDR2 SQIVND (reference sequence). V lost 5 bases and J lost 5, with 15 bases in between. The CDR3 contains 15 residues. CDR3 protein: CASSGSGRSTGELFF. CDR3 in DNA: TGTGCCAGTAGTGGAAGTGGGCGTTCGACCGGGGAGCTGTTTTTT.

V usage is TRBV6-1 and J usage is TRBJ2-5, with D perhaps matching TRBD1 (6 bases). The ends were cut back, 11 bases at V and 5 bases at J, with 18 bases in the middle. The CDR3 covers 13 residues. CDR1 and CDR2 from the germline V gene are MNHNS and SASEGT. The DNA for the CDR3 is TGTGCCGGGCGCTCGGACAGAAGGGAGACCCAGTACTTC. Translating gives CAGRSDRRETQYF.

The V and J genes are TRBV6-5 and TRBJ2-3; maybe TRBD2 (6 bases). V lost 9 bases, J lost 0 bases, and 13 bases lay in between. Germline values: CDR1 MNHEY, CDR2 SVGAGI. The CDR3 has 14 amino acids. The CDR3 reads CASARRVSTDTQYF. The CDR3 bases are TGTGCCAGTGCGCGGAGGGTCAGCACAGATACGCAGTATTTT.